The 17 T cell receptor beta chains listed next were all sequenced from one sample in a study of cytomegalovirus exposure and HLA in healthy donors. Assay: immunoSEQ multiplex PCR; the TCRdb copy retains only in-frame clones and omits some. The sample lists approximately 190,000 clones, around 83% occurring once. Sequenced input: PBMCs. Every receptor here comes from a woman in her 30s in good health and CMV-seropositive.

The gene calls are TRBV11-2 and TRBJ2-5; 7 bases align to TRBD1. With 0 bases clipped from V and 2 bases from J, the junction kept 3 bases outside the gene matches. The CDR3 covers 15 residues. Germline-derived CDR1 and CDR2 are SGHAT and FQNNGV. The CDR3: CASSLEGGGQETQYF. In DNA form, the CDR3 reads TGTGCCAGCAGCTTAGAAGGGGGCGGACAAGAGACCCAGTACTTC.

The V and J genes are TRBV28 and TRBJ1-5, with 12 bases identical to TRBD1. In germline, CDR1 is MDHEN, CDR2 SYDVKM. The CDR3 is made up of 16 amino acids. With V trimmed by 6 bases and J by 12 bases, 15 bases remained unmatched. DNA of the CDR3: TGTGCCAGCAGAATCGATCCGGGACAGGGGGCCAAGGACCAGCATTTT. Translated: CASRIDPGQGAKDQHF.

In its sample, this clone was seen a few times. The gene calls are TRBV6-4 and TRBJ2-1; TRBD2 matches at 7 bases. V lost 2 bases and J lost 4; bases outside the gene matches: 2. The CDR3 runs to 14 residues. From germline, CDR1 is MRHNA and CDR2 SNTAGT. As DNA, the CDR3 is TGTGCCAGCAGTGACACTAGCGAATACAATGAGCAGTTCTTC. Its translation: CASSDTSEYNEQFF.

The genes are TRBV5-6 and TRBJ1-5; D gene uncertain. Germline assignment: CDR1 SGHDT and CDR2 YYEEEE. The germline V and J ends were trimmed by 4 bases and 0 bases, with 5 bases remaining between them. The CDR3 length is 13 residues. CDR3 nucleotides: TGTGCCAGCAGCCGGTATAGCAATCAGCCCCAGCATTTT. Translating gives CASSRYSNQPQHF.

V gene TRBV5-1 combines with J gene TRBJ2-7, with D perhaps TRBD1 (7 bases). The length of the CDR3 is 14 residues. The germline CDR1 and CDR2 sequences are SGHRS and YFSETQ. V lost 4 bases, J lost 6 bases, and 17 bases lay in between. CDR3 sequence (DNA): TGCGCCAGCAGCCCCTGGACAGGAGGGGTCGAGCAGTACTTC. Its translation: CASSPWTGGVEQYF.

V and J are TRBV5-1 and TRBJ2-1; 9 bases agree with TRBD2. The V gene end was trimmed by 2 bases and the J gene end by 5 bases; junction bases not matched to a gene: 8. This CDR3 has 16 amino acids. Germline V lookup: CDR1 SGHRS, CDR2 YFSETQ. CDR3 residues: CASSFFLAGSNNEQFF. In DNA form, the CDR3 reads TGCGCCAGCAGCTTTTTTCTAGCGGGATCAAACAATGAGCAGTTCTTC.

This sequence joins TRBV5-6 and TRBJ2-5, with D uncertain. V lost 1 base to trimming and J lost 2 bases, with 6 bases between them. Per germline, CDR1 SGHDT and CDR2 YYEEEE. The CDR3 covers 13 residues. DNA of the CDR3: TGTGCCAGCAGCTTGACGACTCAAGAGACCCAGTACTTC. Its protein product is CASSLTTQETQYF.

The chain joins TRBV2 to TRBJ2-3, with a tentative D call TRBD1 (5 bases). Germline CDR1 SNHLY, CDR2 FYNNEI. This CDR3 comprises 15 residues. The germline V and J ends were trimmed by 5 bases and 0 bases, with 12 bases remaining between them. This CDR3 reads CASSPLGLSTDTQYF. CDR3 in DNA: TGTGCCAGCAGTCCCCTGGGGCTCAGCACAGATACGCAGTATTTT. The complete variable domain, with remaining parts taken from reference TRBV2 and TRBJ2-3, reads EPEVTQTPSHQVTQMGQEVILRCVPISNHLYFYWYRQILGQKVEFLVSFYNNEISEKSEIFDDQFSVERPDGSNFTLKIRSTKLEDSAMYFCASSPLGLSTDTQYFGPGTRLTVL.

The V and J genes are TRBV5-4 and TRBJ2-1; D not certain. The germline V gene encodes CDR1 SGHNT and CDR2 YYREEE (reference sequence). This CDR3 contains 15 residues. Trimming cost V 0 bases and J 10 bases, with 17 bases left between them. This CDR3 reads CASSLDATAVWEQFF. CDR3 nucleotide sequence: TGTGCCAGCAGCTTGGACGCCACGGCGGTGTGGGAGCAGTTCTTC.

On this clone: One end of the junction is discordant with germline, which a read error may explain. The chain uses TRBV19 and TRBJ1-4; TRBD1 matches 7 bases. Germline V gives CDR1 LNHDA, CDR2 SQIVND (reference sequence). The CDR3 totals 12 residues. The CDR3 DNA reads as TGTGCCAGTAGTATAGATAAGGACAGGCGGATTTTT. It codes for CASSIDKDRRIF.

The chain links TRBV9 to TRBJ2-3, with D possibly being TRBD1 (6 bases). Germline assignment: CDR1 SGDLS and CDR2 YYNGEE. Trimming removed 3 bases from V and 4 bases from J, with 18 bases in between. The CDR3 sequence is 16 residues long. The DNA of the CDR3 is TGTGCCAGCAGCGAGGGATCAGGACAGTATTCAGATACGCAGTATTTT. Amino acids: CASSEGSGQYSDTQYF. The full variable domain, in which reference TRBV9 and TRBJ2-3 provide the parts outside the CDR3, is DSGVTQTPKHLITATGQRVTLRCSPRSGDLSVYWYQQSLDQGLQFLIQYYNGEERAKGNILERFSAQQFPDLHSELNLSSLELGDSALYFCASSEGSGQYSDTQYFGPGTRLTVL.

This chain joins TRBV11-2 and TRBJ1-1; 9 positions match TRBD1. This CDR3 is built from 14 residues. Trimming cost V 4 bases and J 5 bases; bases outside gene matches: 5. In germline, CDR1 is SGHAT, CDR2 FQNNGV. The CDR3 is CASSWGQGWTEAFF. CDR3 bases: TGTGCCAGCAGCTGGGGACAGGGATGGACTGAAGCTTTCTTT.

This clone was recorded only once. The chain couples TRBV6-5 to TRBJ2-1; D gene uncertain. Germline loops: CDR1 MNHEY, CDR2 SVGAGI. The CDR3 has 11 amino acids. V lost 10 bases and J 8 bases, leaving 12 bases between the germline ends. CDR3 sequence: CATGRVDEQFF. The CDR3 DNA reads TGTGCCACGGGTCGGGTGGATGAGCAGTTCTTC.

The chain has TRBV2 and TRBJ2-1, with D maybe TRBD1 (5 bases). The CDR3 length is 15 residues. The germline V gene encodes CDR1 SNHLY and CDR2 FYNNEI. V lost 4 bases and J lost 1, with 11 bases in between. The CDR3 protein is CASSVRQISYNEQFF. The CDR3 region has the DNA TGTGCCAGCAGTGTGAGACAGATATCCTACAATGAGCAGTTCTTC.

The genes are TRBV19 and TRBJ2-3; 8 nucleotides line up with TRBD2. The germline CDR1 and CDR2 sequences are LNHDA and SQIVND (reference sequence). V shed 5 bases, J shed 1 base, and the junction held 11 bases outside the gene matches. The CDR3 is made up of 17 amino acids. CDR3 in amino acids: CASSSRTSTVGTDTQYF. CDR3 coding DNA: TGTGCCAGTAGTTCCAGGACTAGCACGGTTGGCACAGATACGCAGTATTTT.

V gene TRBV5-1 combines with J gene TRBJ2-3; 8 bases agree with TRBD2. There are 17 residues in the CDR3. Per the germline V gene, CDR1 is SGHRS and CDR2 is YFSETQ. V lost 4 bases and J lost 0; bases outside the gene matches: 10. The CDR3 loop reads CASSNPISGASTDTQYF. CDR3 DNA: TGCGCCAGCAGCAACCCCATTAGCGGGGCTAGCACAGATACGCAGTATTTT.

The chain links TRBV4-2 to TRBJ1-2; 7 positions agree with TRBD1. The germline V gene has CDR1 LGHNA and CDR2 YNFKEQ. V was pared by 6 bases and J by 4 bases, with 5 bases of the junction left unmatched. This CDR3 spans 13 amino acids. The DNA of the CDR3 is TGTGCCAGCAGTCCTGGGACAGTCTATGGCTACACCTTC. Its translation: CASSPGTVYGYTF.